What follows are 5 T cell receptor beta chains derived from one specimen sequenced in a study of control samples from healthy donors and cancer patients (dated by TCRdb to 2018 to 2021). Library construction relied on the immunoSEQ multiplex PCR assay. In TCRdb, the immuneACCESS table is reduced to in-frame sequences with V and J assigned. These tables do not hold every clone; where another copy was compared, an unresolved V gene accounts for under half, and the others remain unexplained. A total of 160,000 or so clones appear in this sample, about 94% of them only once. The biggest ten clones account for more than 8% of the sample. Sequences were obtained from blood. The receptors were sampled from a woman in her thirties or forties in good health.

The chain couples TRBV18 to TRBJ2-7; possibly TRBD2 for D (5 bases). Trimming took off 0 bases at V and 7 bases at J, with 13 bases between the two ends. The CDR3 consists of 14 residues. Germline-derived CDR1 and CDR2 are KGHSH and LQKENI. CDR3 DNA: TGTGCCAGCTCACCACCCCCGGGGAAAAGGGAGCAGTACTTC. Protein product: CASSPPPGKREQYF.

The CDR3 protein is CASSLERLAGVTDTQYF. The CDR3 nucleotides are TGTGCCAGCAGCTTAGAAAGACTAGCGGGCGTCACAGATACGCAGTATTTT. The V gene is TRBV11-2, the J gene TRBJ2-3; 10 positions match TRBD2. J lost 2 bases, V lost 0 bases, and 5 bases had no gene match. This CDR3 region has 17 residues. Germline V gives CDR1 SGHAT, CDR2 FQNNGV.

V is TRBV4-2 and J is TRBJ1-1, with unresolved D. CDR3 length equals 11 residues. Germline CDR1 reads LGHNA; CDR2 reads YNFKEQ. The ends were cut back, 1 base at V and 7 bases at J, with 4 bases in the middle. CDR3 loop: CASSQVDEAFF. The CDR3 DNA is TGTGCCAGCAGCCAAGTAGATGAAGCTTTCTTT.

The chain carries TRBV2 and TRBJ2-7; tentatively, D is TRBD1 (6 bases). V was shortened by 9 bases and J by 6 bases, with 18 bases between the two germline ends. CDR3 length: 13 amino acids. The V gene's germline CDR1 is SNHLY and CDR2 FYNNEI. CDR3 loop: CARRQAGGFEQYF. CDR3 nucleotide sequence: TGTGCCAGAAGACAGGCCGGCGGGTTCGAGCAGTACTTC.

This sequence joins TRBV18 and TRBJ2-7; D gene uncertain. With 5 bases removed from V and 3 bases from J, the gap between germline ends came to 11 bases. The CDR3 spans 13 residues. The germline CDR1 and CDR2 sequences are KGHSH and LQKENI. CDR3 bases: TGTGCCAGCTCAACCAGTGAAGGCTACGAGCAGTACTTC. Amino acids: CASSTSEGYEQYF.